These 25 T cell receptor beta chains were all obtained from the same sample, sequenced in a study of shared clonotypes between healthy human individuals. Data came from immunoSEQ multiplex PCR; TCRdb stores just in-frame clones and leaves some out. The sample yields some 2,100,000 clones, almost 96% seen once. Sequencing was carried out using naive CD4+ T cells sorted from blood. Indicated subset: CD45RA+ positively selected. The source is a man aged 18 to 35 in good health.

The genes are TRBV5-1 and TRBJ2-7, with D perhaps assigned TRBD1 or TRBD2 (5 bases each). The germline gives CDR1 SGHRS, CDR2 YFSETQ. The CDR3 extends over 17 amino acids. V shed 2 bases and J shed 3 bases, with 21 bases lying between them. In DNA, the CDR3 is TGCGCCAGCAGCTTTCTATGGGACCGAACTTATCACTACGAGCAGTACTTC. It is translated as CASSFLWDRTYHYEQYF. Full variable domain (outside the CDR3, taken from reference TRBV5-1 and TRBJ2-7): KAGVTQTPRYLIKTRGQQVTLSCSPISGHRSVSWYQQTPGQGLQFLFEYFSETQRNKGNFPGRFSGRQFSNSRSEMNVSTLELGDSALYLCASSFLWDRTYHYEQYFGPGTRLTVT.

V gene TRBV6-5 combines with J gene TRBJ1-1; 8 bases agree with TRBD1. CDR1 MNHEY and CDR2 SVGAGI come from the germline V gene. This CDR3 spans 15 amino acids. Trimming removed 1 base from V and 1 base from J; junction bases left unmatched: 2. CDR3 amino acids: CASSYYGQGNTEAFF. CDR3 nucleotide sequence: TGTGCCAGCAGTTACTACGGACAGGGGAACACTGAAGCTTTCTTT.

This chain uses TRBV28 with TRBJ1-1; D gene unclear. The CDR3 spans 11 residues. V shed 4 bases and J shed 5 bases, with 5 bases lying between them. Looked up from germline, CDR1 is MDHEN and CDR2 is SYDVKM. CDR3 sequence reads: CASSSETEAFF. The CDR3 coding sequence is TGTGCCAGCAGTTCGGAAACTGAAGCTTTCTTT.

The chain employs TRBV5-1 and TRBJ1-4; D gene ambiguous. Germline V CDR1 and CDR2: SGHRS, YFSETQ. V lost 6 bases, J lost 8 bases, and 17 bases lay in between. This CDR3 is built from 14 residues. CDR3 amino acids: CASTRGEGGEKLFF. CDR3 coding DNA: TGCGCCAGCACGCGCGGGGAGGGCGGGGAAAAACTGTTTTTT.

The chain uses TRBV18 and TRBJ1-1; D gene uncertain. Looked up from germline, CDR1 is KGHSH and CDR2 is LQKENI. The V end was cut by 6 bases, the J end by 1 base, with 12 bases between. The CDR3 has 14 amino acids. CDR3 nucleotide sequence: TGTGCCAGCTCCCCTATAGACACGAACACTGAAGCTTTCTTT. It is translated as CASSPIDTNTEAFF. The variable domain in full, with the rest retrieved from reference TRBV18 and TRBJ1-1, is NAGVMQNPRHLVRRRGQEARLRCSPMKGHSHVYWYRQLPEEGLKFMVYLQKENIIDESGMPKERFSAEFPKEGPSILRIQQVVRGDSAAYFCASSPIDTNTEAFFGQGTRLTVV.

The J gene is TRBJ2-5, the V gene TRBV19, with 7 bases aligning to TRBD2. V shed 7 bases, J shed 2 bases, and the junction held 7 bases outside the gene matches. The CDR3 is made up of 14 amino acids. Germline CDR1 is LNHDA and CDR2 is SQIVND (reference sequence). Written as DNA, the CDR3 is TGTGCCAGTAAAGAAAGCGGGAATCAAGAGACCCAGTACTTC. It specifies CASKESGNQETQYF.

The J gene is TRBJ1-2, the V gene TRBV6-1; 9 bases map to TRBD1. CDR1 is MNHNS, CDR2 SASEGT, per germline. With 8 bases clipped from V and 5 bases from J, the junction kept 6 bases outside the gene matches. The CDR3 runs to 13 residues. CDR3 sequence: CASRTGEQYGYTF. CDR3 coding DNA: TGTGCCAGCCGGACAGGGGAGCAATATGGCTACACCTTC.

The chain uses TRBV6-5 and TRBJ1-3; D ambiguous. The V gene's germline CDR1 is MNHEY and CDR2 SVGAGI. This CDR3 contains 13 residues. Between the trimmed V and J ends, which lost 4 bases and 4 bases, there was a span of 8 bases. The CDR3 nucleotides are TGTGCCAGCAGTTCCGCTTTAGGAAACACCATATATTTT. Translation gives CASSSALGNTIYF.

The rearrangement joins TRBV6-5 to TRBJ1-1; a weak D match, TRBD1 (5 bases). This CDR3 has 16 amino acids. Per the germline V gene, CDR1 is MNHEY and CDR2 is SVGAGI. Trimming removed 0 bases from V and 0 bases from J, with 11 bases in between. As DNA, the CDR3 is TGTGCCAGCAGTTACTCGAATCCAGGGATGAACACTGAAGCTTTCTTT. Amino acids: CASSYSNPGMNTEAFF.

As to this clone: Other DNA sequences of this sample code for an identical CDR3. The chain carries TRBV6-6 and TRBJ2-5; D is ambiguous. There are 15 residues in the CDR3. Per germline, CDR1 MNHNY and CDR2 SVGAGI (reference sequence). The V and J ends lost 0 bases and 2 bases respectively, with 10 bases between them. CDR3 in amino acids: CASSYSLAGQETQYF. CDR3 in DNA: TGTGCCAGCAGTTACTCGTTGGCCGGACAAGAGACCCAGTACTTC.

The chain employs TRBV6-5 and TRBJ2-5; D is uncertain. The CDR3 spans 13 residues. The germline CDR1 and CDR2 sequences are MNHEY and SVGAGI. Trimming cost V 10 bases and J 1 base, with 13 bases left between them. In nucleotides, the CDR3 is TGTGCCACCTCTAGACGGATCCAAGAGACCCAGTACTTC. The encoded protein is CATSRRIQETQYF.

As concerns this clone: The identical CDR3 is also encoded by other nucleotide sequences in the sample. The V gene is TRBV5-1, the J gene TRBJ2-2; 11 nucleotides line up with TRBD1. Germline lookup yields CDR1 SGHRS and CDR2 YFSETQ. V lost 3 bases, J lost 4 bases, and 2 bases stayed unmatched. This CDR3 region has 15 residues. The chain's CDR3 is CASSSGTGGTGELFF. The CDR3 DNA is TGCGCCAGCAGCTCCGGGACAGGGGGCACCGGGGAGCTGTTTTTT.

The chain links TRBV7-3 to TRBJ2-3; possible D gene TRBD1, 5 bases. Germline CDR1 and CDR2: SGHTA and FQGTGA. The CDR3 is made up of 16 amino acids. Deletions cut 5 bases from V and 2 bases from J, with 17 bases between. For the CDR3, the DNA is TGTGCCAGCAGCCTGGGGCAGGCATTGAACACAGATACGCAGTATTTT. Translated: CASSLGQALNTDTQYF.

The chain links TRBV10-2 to TRBJ2-3, with 8 bases matching TRBD2. V lost 3 bases to trimming and J lost 0 bases; unmatched junction nucleotides: 2. The CDR3 extends over 15 amino acids. Germline CDR1 and CDR2: WSHSY and SAAADI. In nucleotides, the CDR3 is TGCGCCAGCAGTGATCTAGCGGGTAGCACAGATACGCAGTATTTT. Encoded protein: CASSDLAGSTDTQYF.

This clone showed up just once. V is TRBV7-9 and J is TRBJ1-2, with 9 bases identical to TRBD1. Unmatched junction bases numbered 2, after V lost 4 bases and J lost 8 bases. The germline V gene encodes CDR1 SEHNR and CDR2 FQNEAQ (reference sequence). There are 12 residues in the CDR3. In DNA form, the CDR3 reads TGTGCCAGCAGCTGGGGACAGGGCGGCTACACCTTC. This sequence encodes CASSWGQGGYTF. Full variable domain (remainder filled in from reference TRBV7-9 and TRBJ1-2): DTGVSQNPRHKITKRGQNVTFRCDPISEHNRLYWYRQTLGQGPEFLTYFQNEAQLEKSRLLSDRFSAERPKGSFSTLEIQRTEQGDSAMYLCASSWGQGGYTFGSGTRLTVV.

J is TRBJ2-7 and V is TRBV4-1; possible D gene TRBD2, 5 bases. This CDR3 is 14 amino acids long. Trimming removed 4 bases at V and 3 bases at J, with 13 bases between. Germline V lookup: CDR1 MGHRA, CDR2 YSYEKL. This chain's CDR3 is CASSRETSRYEQYF. CDR3 nucleotides: TGCGCCAGCAGCCGGGAGACAAGTCGCTACGAGCAGTACTTC.

The rearrangement joins TRBV6-5 to TRBJ1-1; D is unclear. Germline V gives CDR1 MNHEY, CDR2 SVGAGI. The CDR3 runs 15 residues. Trimming stripped 7 bases from V and 0 bases from J, with 15 bases between. The DNA for the CDR3 is TGTGCCAGCACCCGGTTCAAACTGTTGAACACTGAAGCTTTCTTT. It is translated as CASTRFKLLNTEAFF.

The chain joins TRBV14 to TRBJ1-2; tentative D call: TRBD1 (5 bases). Germline CDR1 is SGHDN and CDR2 is FVKESK. Trimming shortened V by 3 bases and J by 7 bases, and 21 bases separated the two germline ends. This CDR3 spans 16 amino acids. For the CDR3, the DNA is TGTGCCAGCAGCCATGAAGGAGGGCGGCAGGGCCCTGGCTACACCTTC. Protein: CASSHEGGRQGPGYTF.

This clone was found once. The chain combines TRBV11-2 with TRBJ2-1; TRBD2 might be the D (6 bases). V gave up 5 bases and J gave up 6 bases, with 11 bases separating them. In germline, CDR1 is SGHAT, CDR2 FQNNGV. The CDR3 consists of 13 residues. The CDR3 bases are TGTGCCAGCAGCCCAACTAGCATCAATGAGCAGTTCTTC. Its translation is CASSPTSINEQFF.

This clone was counted once. The chain links TRBV4-1 to TRBJ2-5; tentative D call: TRBD2 (5 bases). CDR1 MGHRA and CDR2 YSYEKL come from the germline V gene. This CDR3 is built from 13 residues. Trimming cost V 3 bases and J 3 bases, with 8 bases left between them. The CDR3, as DNA: TGCGCCAGCAGCCATTTCGGGGAAGAGACCCAGTACTTC. Translated: CASSHFGEETQYF.

J is TRBJ1-1 and V is TRBV29-1; 9 positions agree with TRBD1. Germline values: CDR1 SQVTM, CDR2 ANQGSEA. There are 13 residues in the CDR3. V gave up 4 bases and J gave up 4 bases; unmatched junction bases: 4. The DNA of the CDR3 is TGCAGCGTTGCGACAGGGGGTAGCACTGAAGCTTTCTTT. It translates to CSVATGGSTEAFF.

The chain is built from TRBV5-4 and TRBJ2-5; perhaps TRBD1 as D (7 bases). The V gene lost 4 bases and the J gene lost 6 bases, with 13 bases spanning the gap. CDR3 length equals 13 residues. Germline assignment: CDR1 SGHNT and CDR2 YYREEE (reference sequence). The CDR3 loop reads CASSVEGAQTQYF. In DNA form, the CDR3 reads TGTGCCAGCAGCGTGGAGGGGGCCCAGACCCAGTACTTC.

The V gene is TRBV30, the J gene TRBJ1-1, with 8 bases identical to TRBD1. Unmatched junction bases numbered 15, after V lost 2 bases and J lost 1 base. The CDR3 sequence is 18 residues long. Germline assignment: CDR1 GTSNPN and CDR2 SVGIG (reference sequence). CDR3 DNA sequence: TGTGCCTGGAGTCGTTATAAGACAGGGGCCCTCGGGAACACTGAAGCTTTCTTT. Translating gives CAWSRYKTGALGNTEAFF.

This rearrangement joins TRBV7-9 to TRBJ2-1; 10 bases agree with TRBD2. CDR3 length: 18 residues. CDR1 is SEHNR and CDR2 is FQNEAQ in the germline V gene (reference sequence). V lost 3 bases, J lost 0 bases, and 8 bases stayed unmatched. CDR3 DNA sequence: TGTGCCAGCAGCTTTTTCAGGACTAGCGGACTCTCCTACAATGAGCAGTTCTTC. This encodes CASSFFRTSGLSYNEQFF.

Of note for this clone: Other DNA variants within this sample encode the same CDR3. This chain joins TRBV18 and TRBJ2-2, with 8 bases identical to TRBD2. V was clipped by 0 bases and J by 2 bases; unmatched bases: 2. CDR1 KGHSH and CDR2 LQKENI come from the germline V gene. This CDR3 contains 16 residues. CDR3 nucleotides: TGTGCCAGCTCACCACCCACTAGCGGAAACACCGGGGAGCTGTTTTTT. Amino acids: CASSPPTSGNTGELFF.